These 27 T cell receptor beta chains were all obtained from the same sample, sequenced in a study of cytomegalovirus exposure and HLA in healthy donors. A multiplex PCR was run with 60 Vbeta primers and 13 Jbeta primers. Data came from immunoSEQ multiplex PCR; TCRdb stores just in-frame clones and leaves some out. Of about 180,000 clones listed, roughly 82% are singletons. Sequencing used PBMCs. These receptors originate from a man aged 40-55 years in good health and CMV-seronegative.

For the CDR3, the DNA is TGTGCCAGTAGAGGCGGTCCCGGCCCCACTGAAGCTTTCTTT. Protein: CASRGGPGPTEAFF. The V call is TRBV6-1, the J call TRBJ1-1; no definite D call. Germline CDR1 reads MNHNS; CDR2 reads SASEGT. This CDR3 spans 14 amino acids. The V end was cut by 9 bases, the J end by 4 bases, with 18 bases between.

The chain employs TRBV2 and TRBJ2-3, with TRBD2 matching over 8 bases. The length of the CDR3 is 14 residues. CDR1 and CDR2 from the germline V gene are SNHLY and FYNNEI. V dropped 2 bases and J dropped 7; count of bases not matched to a gene: 5. Here the CDR3 DNA reads TGTGCCAGCAGTGAATCGAGCGGGAGATATACGCAGTATTTT. This translates into CASSESSGRYTQYF.

V gene TRBV28 combines with J gene TRBJ2-7; 9 bases are shared with TRBD1. Looked up from germline, CDR1 is MDHEN and CDR2 is SYDVKM. This CDR3 is 16 amino acids long. The J segment lost 5 bases and the V segment lost 3 bases, leaving 11 bases of the junction unmatched. For the CDR3, the DNA is TGTGCCAGCAGTTTCCTGACAGGGGGAAGACGTCACGAGCAGTACTTC. Translated, it gives CASSFLTGGRRHEQYF. The full variable domain, in which reference TRBV28 and TRBJ2-7 provide the parts outside the CDR3, is DVKVTQSSRYLVKRTGEKVFLECVQDMDHENMFWYRQDPGLGLRLIYFSYDVKMKEKGDIPEGYSVSREKKERFSLILESASTNQTSMYLCASSFLTGGRRHEQYFGPGTRLTVT.

Here the CDR3 DNA reads TGTGCCAGCAGCTTAGATTTCCTAGCGGGAGGTAGGGATGAGCAGTTCTTC. Its protein is CASSLDFLAGGRDEQFF. The J gene is TRBJ2-1, the V gene TRBV7-8, with 11 bases fitting TRBD2. Germline V gene data show CDR1 as SGHVS and CDR2 as FQNEAQ. The ends lost 1 base at V and 8 bases at J; junction bases unmatched: 10. The CDR3 is 17 amino acids.

The rearrangement uses TRBV27 and TRBJ2-7; the match to TRBD2 covers 13 bases. Germline values: CDR1 MNHEY, CDR2 SMNVEV (reference sequence). V gave up 3 bases and J gave up 3 bases; unmatched junction bases: 5. This CDR3 is 16 amino acids long. The CDR3 loop is CASSFQTSGGNYEQYF. The CDR3 nucleotides are TGTGCCAGCAGTTTCCAGACTAGCGGGGGGAACTACGAGCAGTACTTC.

The chain couples TRBV28 to TRBJ2-2, with D tentatively TRBD2 (6 bases). Trimming removed 1 base from V and 0 bases from J, with 15 bases in between. Germline V gives CDR1 MDHEN, CDR2 SYDVKM. The CDR3 runs to 18 residues. CDR3 sequence (DNA): TGTGCCAGCAGTTTATATGCCCCCGGGACTCCGAACACCGGGGAGCTGTTTTTT. Protein sequence: CASSLYAPGTPNTGELFF.

This chain connects TRBV10-3 to TRBJ2-5; possibly TRBD2 for D (5 bases). The J call may be in error: the DNA end matches TRBJ2-7 better. The CDR3 runs to 13 residues. CDR1 is ENHRY and CDR2 is SYGVKD in the germline V gene. CDR3 amino acids: CAIRNQEDYEQYF. Written as DNA, the CDR3 is TGTGCCATCAGAAACCAGGAGGACTACGAGCAGTACTTC.

The chain employs TRBV6-5 and TRBJ2-7, with 7 bases lining up with TRBD1. CDR1 and CDR2 (germline): MNHEY, SVGAGI. The CDR3 contains 15 residues. V was clipped by 6 bases and J by 3 bases; unmatched bases: 11. The CDR3 coding sequence is TGTGCCAGCAGCCCGTACCGGGACAGTATCTACGAGCAGTACTTC. Translation: CASSPYRDSIYEQYF.

This clone was detected a few times. The V and J genes are TRBV10-2 and TRBJ2-5, with 9 bases identical to TRBD2. Germline V gives CDR1 WSHSY, CDR2 SAAADI. Trimming at V came to 3 bases and at J to 5 bases, leaving 13 bases not matched to a gene. The CDR3 is 17 residues long. For the CDR3, the DNA is TGCGCCAGCAGTGACGAAGGTGCGGGGGGGCCGGGCGAGACCCAGTACTTC. Amino acid sequence: CASSDEGAGGPGETQYF.

The V and J genes are TRBV19 and TRBJ1-4; the D is unclear. Between the trimmed V and J ends, which lost 10 bases and 7 bases, there was a span of 13 bases. CDR3 length: 12 residues. The germline V gene encodes CDR1 LNHDA and CDR2 SQIVND (reference sequence). The CDR3 coding sequence is TGTGCCATGCGAGGGCGAGGTGAAAAACTGTTTTTT. Its translation is CAMRGRGEKLFF.

This chain joins TRBV15 and TRBJ2-1, with 12 positions matching TRBD1. The length of the CDR3 is 17 residues. Trimming removed 1 base from V and 7 bases from J; junction bases left unmatched: 8. CDR1 and CDR2 from the germline V gene are LNHNV and YYDKDF (reference sequence). DNA of the CDR3: TGTGCCACCAGCAGAGCCGGGACAGGGGGCGCGGGGAATGAGCAGTTCTTC. It encodes CATSRAGTGGAGNEQFF.

The chain is built from TRBV9 and TRBJ1-1; 8 positions agree with TRBD1. Germline-derived CDR1 and CDR2 are SGDLS and YYNGEE. This CDR3 contains 17 residues. V gave up 4 bases and J gave up 6 bases; unmatched junction bases: 17. CDR3 in DNA: TGTGCCAGCAGCCGGAGGATGAACAGGGGGGAGAGCTCTGAAGCTTTCTTT. It yields the protein CASSRRMNRGESSEAFF.

The genes are TRBV9 and TRBJ1-1; no reliable D call. Trimming stripped 4 bases from V and 4 bases from J, with 20 bases between. The germline V gene encodes CDR1 SGDLS and CDR2 YYNGEE. The CDR3 runs to 16 residues. The CDR3 loop reads CASSPSQTLRGTEAFF. The CDR3 DNA is TGTGCCAGCAGCCCCTCACAGACCTTACGGGGCACTGAAGCTTTCTTT.

This clone was seen more than once but under ten times. This chain joins TRBV11-3 and TRBJ1-3; 7 nucleotides line up with TRBD1. This CDR3 contains 16 residues. Germline CDR1 reads SGHNT; CDR2 reads YENEEA. The V segment lost 5 bases and the J segment 2 bases; nucleotides outside the gene matches: 9. The CDR3 loop reads CASSPRQGLAGNTIYF. The CDR3 nucleotides read TGTGCCAGCAGCCCCCGACAGGGCTTGGCTGGAAACACCATATATTTT.

In this sample, this clone turned up a few times. The CDR3 coding sequence is TGTGCCAGCAGCCAAGAACTTCGGGGGGGCTACGAGCAGTACTTC. Amino acid sequence: CASSQELRGGYEQYF. The chain combines TRBV4-2 with TRBJ2-7; 8 bases agree with TRBD2. Germline V lookup: CDR1 LGHNA, CDR2 YNFKEQ. CDR3 length equals 15 residues. J gave up 3 bases and V 0 bases, and 4 bases lay outside the gene matches.

Here the CDR3 DNA reads TGTGCCAGCAGTGTTGCCGGTTGGACTGAAGCTTTCTTT. Its translation: CASSVAGWTEAFF. V is TRBV28 and J is TRBJ1-1; the D is unclear. The length of the CDR3 is 13 residues. Trimming left V 5 bases short and J 5 bases short, with 12 bases between. Germline CDR1 is MDHEN and CDR2 is SYDVKM.

The chain employs TRBV29-1 and TRBJ1-6; D might be TRBD1 (6 bases). Trimming took 7 bases from V and 5 from J, leaving 12 bases between them. CDR1 is SQVTM, CDR2 ANQGSEA, per germline. The CDR3 covers 13 residues. The CDR3 DNA reads as TGCAGCGCCCGGGGACAAAATAATTCACCCCTCCACTTT. This sequence encodes CSARGQNNSPLHF.

The chain joins TRBV6-5 to TRBJ1-1, with D possibly matching TRBD1 (5 bases). Per the germline V gene, CDR1 is MNHEY and CDR2 is SVGAGI. The V and J ends lost 5 bases and 4 bases respectively, with 14 bases between them. This CDR3 contains 14 residues. CDR3 region: CASSERRGSTEAFF. CDR3 coding DNA: TGTGCCAGCAGTGAACGTAGGGGCAGCACTGAAGCTTTCTTT.

The chain has TRBV6-1 and TRBJ2-3, with 8 bases that match TRBD2. This CDR3 has 13 residues. V lost 2 bases to trimming and J lost 13 bases; unmatched junction nucleotides: 8. Germline CDR1 and CDR2: MNHNS and SASEGT. CDR3 region: CASSENRGLDKYF. The CDR3 DNA reads as TGTGCCAGCAGTGAAAATCGGGGACTAGATAAGTATTTT.

The chain combines TRBV9 with TRBJ2-7, with 8 bases identical to TRBD1. With 3 bases clipped from V and 3 bases from J, the junction kept 8 bases outside the gene matches. The CDR3 has 15 residues. Germline V gene sequence: CDR1 SGDLS, CDR2 YYNGEE. CDR3 residues: CASSDGQGFGYEQYF. The CDR3 region has the DNA TGTGCCAGCAGCGATGGACAGGGCTTTGGCTACGAGCAGTACTTC.

The gene calls are TRBV20-1 and TRBJ1-1; tentative D call: TRBD1 (6 bases). Trimming cost V 6 bases and J 5 bases, with 10 bases left between them. The CDR3 covers 11 residues. CDR1 and CDR2 from the germline V gene are DFQATT and SNEGSKA (reference sequence). Here the CDR3 DNA reads TGCAGTGCCGCTAGGGGGACTGAAGCTTTCTTT. This sequence encodes CSAARGTEAFF.

This clone has more than one count but fewer than ten. The V and J genes are TRBV6-5 and TRBJ2-6, with D perhaps matching TRBD1 (5 bases). Germline lookup yields CDR1 MNHEY and CDR2 SVGAGI. This CDR3 spans 15 amino acids. V was trimmed by 2 bases and J by 2 bases, leaving 7 bases between them. The CDR3 nucleotides read TGTGCCAGCAGTTACCAGGGCCCTGGGGCCAACGTCCTGACTTTC. This gives the protein CASSYQGPGANVLTF.

The rearrangement links TRBV18 to TRBJ1-1; D may be TRBD1 (6 bases). The ends were cut back, 8 bases at V and 1 base at J, with 11 bases in the middle. This CDR3 has 13 amino acids. Germline V gene lookup returns CDR1 KGHSH and CDR2 LQKENI. Here the CDR3 reads CASTNRENTEAFF. CDR3 nucleotide sequence: TGTGCCAGCACCAACAGGGAGAACACTGAAGCTTTCTTT.

This clone has only one observation. This chain connects TRBV5-1 to TRBJ2-2; 10 positions match TRBD2. This CDR3 region has 15 residues. Germline CDR1 SGHRS, CDR2 YFSETQ. The V gene end was trimmed by 2 bases and the J gene end by 6 bases; junction bases not matched to a gene: 4. In nucleotides, the CDR3 is TGCGCCAGCAGCTTACAGCGGGAGGGACCCGGGGAGCTGTTTTTT. It specifies CASSLQREGPGELFF.

The chain combines TRBV15 with TRBJ1-5; no clear D gene. This CDR3 is built from 14 residues. Trimming pared 8 bases from V and 6 bases from J, leaving 17 bases between. In germline, CDR1 is LNHNV, CDR2 YYDKDF (reference sequence). The CDR3 DNA reads as TGTGCCACCGGATGGGGAGAAGGGTTTCAGCCCCAGCATTTT. It translates to CATGWGEGFQPQHF.

V and J are TRBV30 and TRBJ1-5, with 9 nucleotides matching TRBD1. CDR3 length: 18 residues. Per germline, CDR1 GTSNPN and CDR2 SVGIG (reference sequence). The J segment lost 4 bases and the V segment lost 1 base, leaving 14 bases of the junction unmatched. In DNA form, the CDR3 reads TGTGCCTGGAGTGGTACCCTGACCCTGGGACAGGGAAATCAGCCCCAGCATTTT. This encodes CAWSGTLTLGQGNQPQHF. Using reference TRBV30 and TRBJ1-5 for the parts outside the CDR3, the full variable domain is SQTIHQWPATLVQPVGSPLSLECTVEGTSNPNLYWYRQAAGRGLQLLFYSVGIGQISSEVPQNLSASRPQDRQFILSSKKLLLSDSGFYLCAWSGTLTLGQGNQPQHFGDGTRLSIL.

This rearrangement joins TRBV4-3 to TRBJ1-6; 7 bases match TRBD1. From germline, CDR1 is LGHNA and CDR2 YSLEER. CDR3 size: 16 residues. V shed 1 base, J shed 10 bases, and the junction held 10 bases outside the gene matches. The DNA for the CDR3 is TGCGCCAGCAGCCAAGGACAGGGTCGAGGTAGCTCACCCCTCCACTTT. This gives the protein CASSQGQGRGSSPLHF.